This is a list of T cell receptor beta chains from one sample in a study of blood T cell repertoires in COVID-19. Produced via immunoSEQ multiplex PCR; TCRdb's table is partial and in-frame only. The data show 200,000 to 250,000 clones, around nine tenths seen once. Source material: peripheral blood. The receptors here all came from a man in his sixties with acute or convalescent COVID-19. CDR3s include the opening cysteine and the closing phenylalanine or tryptophan. The size field is filled for only some rows; it gives once, few, many or a size class.

TRBV6-1	.	TRBJ1-5	CASSEWGREKNQPQHF
TRBV19	.	TRBJ1-1	CASSAFNRGDTEAFF
TRBV29-1	.	TRBJ1-5	CSDRQGAGNQPQHF
TRBV7-2	.	TRBJ1-6	CASRDDRGRFPYNSPLHF
TRBV7-3	.	TRBJ2-3	CASSPAGGLGLDTQYF
TRBV6-6	.	TRBJ1-2	CASSYWSTIDYGYTF
TRBV4-3	.	TRBJ2-7	CASSQATGQQAYEQYF
TRBV5-8	once	TRBJ2-7	CASSWNPTGSYEQYF
TRBV5-1	.	TRBJ2-1	CASSSGWGGGARSYNEQFF
TRBV9	.	TRBJ2-2	CASSVGTGQTGELFF
TRBV3-1/TRBV3-2	.	TRBJ2-7	CASSQDPLRGGQQYF
TRBV29-1	.	TRBJ1-2	CSDRQGNYGYTF
TRBV4-1	.	TRBJ1-4	CASSHRDLGGEKLFF
TRBV4-2	.	TRBJ1-1	CASSQDFIGGTEAFF
TRBV24-1	.	TRBJ2-2	CATSARMRLAGGHVIGELFF
TRBV19	.	TRBJ2-5	CASSQGGLAGAQYF
TRBV21-1	once	TRBJ2-1	CAAARGQKSPNEQFF
TRBV6-2/TRBV6-3	.	TRBJ1-1	CASSYTPGVGTEAFF
TRBV5-1	.	TRBJ2-7	CASSPDSISYEQYF
TRBV6-5	.	TRBJ2-3	CASTAGGEEDTQYF
TRBV24-1	.	TRBJ1-2	CATKQGARDGYTF
TRBV19	.	TRBJ1-6	CASRRPGQGNSPLHF
TRBV10-3	.	TRBJ1-2	CAISQIGQDYTF
TRBV27	.	TRBJ1-2	CASSRGSNYGYTF
TRBV5-1	once	TRBJ2-3	CASSKEGSGGAADTQYF
TRBV7-8	.	TRBJ2-7	CASSLGQGAYEQYF
TRBV27	.	TRBJ1-2	CASSPSGRGNYGYTF
TRBV27	.	TRBJ2-7	CASSFGTPTYEQYF
TRBV5-1	.	TRBJ1-1	CASSAGGGNTEAFF
TRBV21-1	.	TRBJ1-5	CASSKVREIGNQPQHF
TRBV5-4	few	TRBJ2-1	CASSRARGGSYNEQFF